This T cell receptor beta chain appears in the sequencing data of a study of identifying expanded T cells in peripheral blood (dated by TCRdb to between 2019 and 2020). In the study overall: Separate aliquots of the same genomic DNA pool were sequenced to produce technical replicates, and four replicates were compared in pairs.

Concerning this clone itself: Its antigen remains undetermined. Base qualities are not recorded, but no much larger clone differs from it by a single base.

No immune events, such as infections, were documented for the healthy donors during the collection period. Blood repertoires from healthy donors were used as a training cohort for calibrating time-dependent variance in a beta-binomial model of differential abundance of T-cell clones. The training cohort was composed of some ten healthy donors, 3 female and 7 male. On average the donors were 43 years old, and their ages spanned roughly 25 to 65 years. Whole blood was collected from each healthy donor at three time points spaced 2 to 3 weeks apart and obtained from a commercial supplier. For immunosequencing, genomic DNA was extracted from whole blood that had not been sorted. V is pared back by 3 bases and J by 2 bases, with 1 base lying between the germline termini. Per the germline V gene, SGHAT is the CDR1 and FQNNGV is the CDR2. The CDR3 spans 11 residues, from the cysteine through the phenylalanine. The CDR3 DNA has 33 bases and is translated from base 1.

The immunoSEQ Assay, which uses bias-controlled multiplex PCR amplification of genomic DNA, was used to profile TCRbeta CDR3 regions. Per the source publication's procedure: To quantify the absolute abundance of each unique TCRbeta CDR3 region, the sequences were collapsed and filtered. Two models were used to test differential abundance: a binomial model (Fisher-equivalent) and a beta-binomial model that adds time-dependent variance fitted from healthy donors. Clones with fewer than 5 combined templates were removed, and a clone was called differentially abundant if the clone's Benjamini-Hochberg FDR was below 0.01. In the beta-binomial model, variance was expressed as a function of the total template count across the two samples, in the form v = (b*log(k)+a)^2. TCRdb's version of the immuneACCESS table is confined to in-frame rearrangements and falls short of the full clone set. An unresolved V gene accounts for under half of the shortfall where checked; the remainder is of unknown origin. V and J calls and clone size are given by that table; D and trimming were obtained from the DNA. For this sample there are fewer than 85,000 clones; about 89% appear just once. Of the sample, around 2.8% is held by the ten largest clones.

Results the study describes overall, beyond this receptor: Across all healthy-donor time intervals, the beta-binomial model significantly lowered both the number of clones called differentially abundant and the false-positive rate. Approximately 1.2 differentially abundant clones were flagged by the binomial model between technical replicates, whereas about 16 and 20 were flagged over around two weeks and four weeks, respectively. It was expected by the authors that biological variance in healthy repertoires might increase further over much longer intervals, such as months to years. Variance in clone template counts between roughly two-week samples significantly increased with total template count across all healthy donors.

The source of this sequence is a person aged 18 to 70 in good health. The V and J segments used are TRBV11-2 and TRBJ2-5; confidence is insufficient to name the D gene. The sample was blood. CDR3 reads: CASSFQETQYF. The bases are TGTGCCAGCAGCTTTCAAGAGACCCAGTACTTC.